The present T cell receptor beta chain was sequenced within a study of shared clonotypes between healthy human individuals. Deep-level settings were used for running the assay. Produced via immunoSEQ multiplex PCR; TCRdb's table is partial and in-frame only. The sample carries roughly 2,300,000 clones, roughly 90% recorded once. This CDR3 has 16 residues. Germline V lookup: CDR1 SGHTA, CDR2 FQGNSA. V shed 4 bases and J shed 0 bases, with 16 bases lying between them. The chain carries TRBV7-2 and TRBJ2-7; D could derive from TRBD1 or TRBD2 (5 bases each). The source material was naive CD4+ T cells from PBMCs. The subset was: CD45RA+ positively selected. The sequence was obtained from a man aged 18 to 29 in good health. Some clones in this sample may be carry-over from other donors' samples. CDR3 amino acids: CASSSTGTLASYEQYF. The CDR3, as DNA: TGTGCCAGCAGCTCAACCGGGACCTTGGCCTCCTACGAGCAGTACTTC.